This T cell receptor (beta chain) derives from a study of T-cell reconstitution after alpha-beta-depleted transplantation in children. Unique molecular identifiers were used to barcode this TCRbeta library. TCRdb ran MiXCR on the PCR reads and lists one entry per CDR3 protein. The data contain 200,000 to 250,000 distinct CDR3 sequences, approximately 12% of them singletons. The starting material was PBMCs from the stem cell graft donor, obtained from the stem cell graft. This sequence was found in a human donor who donated a stem cell graft to a child with acute lymphoblastic leukemia.

CDR3 region: CASSAEGHSTDTQYF. The CDR3 nucleotides read TGTGCCAGCAGCGCAGAGGGCCATAGCACAGATACGCAGTATTTT. The J gene is TRBJ2-3, the V gene TRBV7-2; possible D gene TRBD2, 5 bases. With 5 bases removed from V and 0 bases from J, the gap between germline ends came to 12 bases. The length of the CDR3 is 15 residues. From germline, CDR1 is SGHTA and CDR2 FQGNSA.